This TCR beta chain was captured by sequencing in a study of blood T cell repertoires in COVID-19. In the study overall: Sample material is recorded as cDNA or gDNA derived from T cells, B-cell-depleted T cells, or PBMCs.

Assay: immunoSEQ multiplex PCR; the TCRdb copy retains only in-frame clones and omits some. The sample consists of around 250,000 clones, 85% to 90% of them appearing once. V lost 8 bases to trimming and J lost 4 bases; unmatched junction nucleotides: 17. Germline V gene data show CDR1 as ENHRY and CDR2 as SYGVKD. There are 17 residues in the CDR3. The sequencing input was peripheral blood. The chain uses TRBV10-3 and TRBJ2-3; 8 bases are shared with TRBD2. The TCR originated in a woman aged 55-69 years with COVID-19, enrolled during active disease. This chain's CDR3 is CAIAQNLGTSGADTQYF. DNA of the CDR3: TGTGCCATCGCCCAGAACCTCGGGACTAGTGGGGCAGATACGCAGTATTTT.